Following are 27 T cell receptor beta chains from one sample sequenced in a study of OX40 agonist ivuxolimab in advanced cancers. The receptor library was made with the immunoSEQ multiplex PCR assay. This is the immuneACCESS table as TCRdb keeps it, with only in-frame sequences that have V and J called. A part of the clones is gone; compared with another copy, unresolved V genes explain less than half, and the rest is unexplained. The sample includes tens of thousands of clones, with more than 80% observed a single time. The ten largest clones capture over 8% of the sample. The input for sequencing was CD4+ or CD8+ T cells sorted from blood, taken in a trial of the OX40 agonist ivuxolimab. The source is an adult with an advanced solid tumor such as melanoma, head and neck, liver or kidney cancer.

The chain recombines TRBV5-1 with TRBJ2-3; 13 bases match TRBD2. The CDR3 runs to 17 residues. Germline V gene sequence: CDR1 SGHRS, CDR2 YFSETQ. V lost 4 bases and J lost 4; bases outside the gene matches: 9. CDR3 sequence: CASSHTGLAGAPDTQYF. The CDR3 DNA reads TGCGCCAGCAGCCACACAGGACTAGCGGGAGCCCCAGATACGCAGTATTTT.

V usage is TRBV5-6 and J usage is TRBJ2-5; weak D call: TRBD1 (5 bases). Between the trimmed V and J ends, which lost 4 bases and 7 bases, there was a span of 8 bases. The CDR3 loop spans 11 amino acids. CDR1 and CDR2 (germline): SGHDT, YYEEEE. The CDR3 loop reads CASSIGATQYF. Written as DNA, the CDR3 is TGTGCCAGCAGCATAGGGGCGACCCAGTACTTC.

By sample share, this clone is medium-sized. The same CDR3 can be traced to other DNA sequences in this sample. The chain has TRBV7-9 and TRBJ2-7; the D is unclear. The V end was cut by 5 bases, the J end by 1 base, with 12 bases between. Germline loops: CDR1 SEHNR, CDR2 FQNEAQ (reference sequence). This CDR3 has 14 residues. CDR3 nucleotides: TGTGCCAGCAGCCCGCCAACGGGTTCCTACGAGCAGTACTTC. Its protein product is CASSPPTGSYEQYF.

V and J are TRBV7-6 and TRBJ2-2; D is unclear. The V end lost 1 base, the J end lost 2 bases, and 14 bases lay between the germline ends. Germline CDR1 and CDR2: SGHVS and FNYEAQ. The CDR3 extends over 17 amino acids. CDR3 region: CASSLVYGQRNTGELFF. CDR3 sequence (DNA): TGTGCCAGCAGCTTAGTTTACGGGCAGCGAAACACCGGGGAGCTGTTTTTT.

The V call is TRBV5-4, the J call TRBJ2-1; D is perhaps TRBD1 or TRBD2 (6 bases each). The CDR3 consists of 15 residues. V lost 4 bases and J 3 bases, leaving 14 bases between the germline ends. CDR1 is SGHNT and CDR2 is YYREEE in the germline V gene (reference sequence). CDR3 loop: CASSHRGRDYNEQFF. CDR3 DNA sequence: TGTGCCAGCAGCCACCGGGGGCGGGACTACAATGAGCAGTTCTTC.

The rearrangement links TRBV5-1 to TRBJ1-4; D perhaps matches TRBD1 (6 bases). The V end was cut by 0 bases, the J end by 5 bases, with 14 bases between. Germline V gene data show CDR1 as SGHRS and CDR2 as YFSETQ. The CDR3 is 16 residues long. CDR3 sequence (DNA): TGCGCCAGCAGCTTGGCCTGGGCAGGGGAAAATGAAAAACTGTTTTTT. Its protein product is CASSLAWAGENEKLFF.

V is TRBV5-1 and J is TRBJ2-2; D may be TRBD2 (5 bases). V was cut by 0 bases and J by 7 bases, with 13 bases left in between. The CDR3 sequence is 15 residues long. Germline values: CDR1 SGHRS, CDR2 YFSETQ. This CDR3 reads CASSLAEEWYGELFF. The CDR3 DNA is TGCGCCAGCAGCTTGGCGGAGGAATGGTACGGGGAGCTGTTTTTT.

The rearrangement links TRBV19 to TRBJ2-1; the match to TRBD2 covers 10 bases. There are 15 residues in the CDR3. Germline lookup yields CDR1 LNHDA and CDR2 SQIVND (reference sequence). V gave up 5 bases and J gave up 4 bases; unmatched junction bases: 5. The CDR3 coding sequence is TGTGCCAGTAGTGTTGGACTAGCGGCGTACAATGAGCAGTTCTTC. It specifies CASSVGLAAYNEQFF.

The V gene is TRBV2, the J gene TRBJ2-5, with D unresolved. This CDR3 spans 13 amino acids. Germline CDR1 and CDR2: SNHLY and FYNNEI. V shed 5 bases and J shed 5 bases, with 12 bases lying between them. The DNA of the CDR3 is TGTGCCAGCAGTTTTTGGGCGCGTGAGACCCAGTACTTC. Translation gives CASSFWARETQYF. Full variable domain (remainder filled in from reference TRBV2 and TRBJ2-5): EPEVTQTPSHQVTQMGQEVILRCVPISNHLYFYWYRQILGQKVEFLVSFYNNEISEKSEIFDDQFSVERPDGSNFTLKIRSTKLEDSAMYFCASSFWARETQYFGPGTRLLVL.

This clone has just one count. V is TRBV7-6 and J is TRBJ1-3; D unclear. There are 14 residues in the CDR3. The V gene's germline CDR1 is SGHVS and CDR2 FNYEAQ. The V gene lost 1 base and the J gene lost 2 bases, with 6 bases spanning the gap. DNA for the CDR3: TGTGCCAGCAGCTTAGTCCAGGCTGGAAACACCATATATTTT. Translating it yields CASSLVQAGNTIYF.

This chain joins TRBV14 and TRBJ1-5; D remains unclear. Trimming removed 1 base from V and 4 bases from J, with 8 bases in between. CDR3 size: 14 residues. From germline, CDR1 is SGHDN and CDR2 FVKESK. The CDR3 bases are TGTGCCAGCAGCCAAGGAAGAGGGAATCAGCCCCAGCATTTT. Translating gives CASSQGRGNQPQHF.

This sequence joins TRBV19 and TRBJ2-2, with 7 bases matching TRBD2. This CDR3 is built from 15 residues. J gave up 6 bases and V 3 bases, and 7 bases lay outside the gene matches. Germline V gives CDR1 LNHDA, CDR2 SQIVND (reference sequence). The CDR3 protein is CASSIKTSAPGELFF. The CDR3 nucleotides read TGTGCCAGTAGTATCAAAACTAGCGCCCCCGGGGAGCTGTTTTTT.

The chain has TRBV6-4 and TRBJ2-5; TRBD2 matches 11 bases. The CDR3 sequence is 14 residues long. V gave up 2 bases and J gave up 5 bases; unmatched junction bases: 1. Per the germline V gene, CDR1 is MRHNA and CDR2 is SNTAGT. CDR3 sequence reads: CASSDTSGSETQYF. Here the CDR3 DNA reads TGTGCCAGCAGTGACACTAGCGGGAGTGAGACCCAGTACTTC.

This CDR3 reads CASSVDRPQETQYF. Here the CDR3 DNA reads TGTGCCAGCAGCGTGGACAGACCCCAAGAGACCCAGTACTTC. This chain joins TRBV7-9 and TRBJ2-5; perhaps TRBD1 as D (6 bases). Trimming stripped 5 bases from V and 1 base from J, with 11 bases between. Looked up from germline, CDR1 is SEHNR and CDR2 is FQNEAQ (reference sequence). The CDR3 consists of 14 residues.

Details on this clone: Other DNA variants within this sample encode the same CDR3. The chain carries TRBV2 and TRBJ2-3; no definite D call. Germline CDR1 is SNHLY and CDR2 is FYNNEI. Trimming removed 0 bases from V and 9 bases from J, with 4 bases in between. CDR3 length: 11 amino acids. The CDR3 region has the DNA TGTGCCAGCAGTGAAGCGGGCACGCAGTATTTT. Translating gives CASSEAGTQYF. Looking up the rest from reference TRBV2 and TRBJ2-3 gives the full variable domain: EPEVTQTPSHQVTQMGQEVILRCVPISNHLYFYWYRQILGQKVEFLVSFYNNEISEKSEIFDDQFSVERPDGSNFTLKIRSTKLEDSAMYFCASSEAGTQYFGPGTRLTVL.

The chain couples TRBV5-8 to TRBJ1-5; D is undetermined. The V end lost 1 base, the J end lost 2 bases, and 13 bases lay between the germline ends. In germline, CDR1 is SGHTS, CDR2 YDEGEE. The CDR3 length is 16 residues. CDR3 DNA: TGTGCCAGCAGCTTGTTCGTGGGCGCCGGCAATCAGCCCCAGCATTTT. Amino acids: CASSLFVGAGNQPQHF.

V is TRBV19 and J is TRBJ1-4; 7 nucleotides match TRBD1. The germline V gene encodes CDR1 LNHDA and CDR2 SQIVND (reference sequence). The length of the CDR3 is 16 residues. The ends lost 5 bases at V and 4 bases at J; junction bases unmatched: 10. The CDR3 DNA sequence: TGTGCCAGTAGTGCTTACACAGGGGCCCGTAATGAAAAACTGTTTTTT. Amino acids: CASSAYTGARNEKLFF.

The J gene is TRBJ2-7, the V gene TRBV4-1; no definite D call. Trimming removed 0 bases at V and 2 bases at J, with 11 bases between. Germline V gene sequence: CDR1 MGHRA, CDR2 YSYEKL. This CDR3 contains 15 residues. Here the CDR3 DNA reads TGCGCCAGCAGCCAAGAATGGCAGGTTACCTACGAGCAGTACTTC. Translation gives CASSQEWQVTYEQYF.

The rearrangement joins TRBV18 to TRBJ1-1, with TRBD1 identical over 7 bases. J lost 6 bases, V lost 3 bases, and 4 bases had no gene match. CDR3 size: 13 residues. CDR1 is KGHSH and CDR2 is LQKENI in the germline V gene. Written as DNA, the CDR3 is TGTGCCAGCTCACCTCTAACAGGGGCTGAAGCTTTCTTT. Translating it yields CASSPLTGAEAFF. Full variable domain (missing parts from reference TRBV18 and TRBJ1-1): NAGVMQNPRHLVRRRGQEARLRCSPMKGHSHVYWYRQLPEEGLKFMVYLQKENIIDESGMPKERFSAEFPKEGPSILRIQQVVRGDSAAYFCASSPLTGAEAFFGQGTRLTVV.

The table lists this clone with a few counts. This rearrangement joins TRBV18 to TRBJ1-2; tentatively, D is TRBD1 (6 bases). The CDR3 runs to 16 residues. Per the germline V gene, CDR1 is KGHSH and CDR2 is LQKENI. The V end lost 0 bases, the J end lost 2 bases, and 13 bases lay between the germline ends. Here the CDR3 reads CASSPPPGHTNYGYTF. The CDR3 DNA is TGTGCCAGCTCACCACCTCCGGGACACACGAACTATGGCTACACCTTC.

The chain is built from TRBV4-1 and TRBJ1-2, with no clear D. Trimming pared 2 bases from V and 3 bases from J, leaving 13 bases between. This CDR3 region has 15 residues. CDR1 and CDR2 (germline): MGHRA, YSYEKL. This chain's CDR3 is CASSQTPVGYYGYTF. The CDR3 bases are TGCGCCAGCAGCCAAACCCCGGTGGGGTACTATGGCTACACCTTC.

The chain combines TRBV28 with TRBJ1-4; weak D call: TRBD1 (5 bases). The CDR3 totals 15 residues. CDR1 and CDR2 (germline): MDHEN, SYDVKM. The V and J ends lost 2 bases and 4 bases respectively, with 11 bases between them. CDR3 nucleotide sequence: TGTGCCAGCAGTTTACCGGGACGAGGTAATGAAAAACTGTTTTTT. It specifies CASSLPGRGNEKLFF.

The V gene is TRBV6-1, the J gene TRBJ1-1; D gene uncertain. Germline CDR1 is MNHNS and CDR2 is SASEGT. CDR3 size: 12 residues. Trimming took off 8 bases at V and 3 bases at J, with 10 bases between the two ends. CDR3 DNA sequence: TGTGCCAGCTTACTCGGGTACACTGAAGCTTTCTTT. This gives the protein CASLLGYTEAFF.

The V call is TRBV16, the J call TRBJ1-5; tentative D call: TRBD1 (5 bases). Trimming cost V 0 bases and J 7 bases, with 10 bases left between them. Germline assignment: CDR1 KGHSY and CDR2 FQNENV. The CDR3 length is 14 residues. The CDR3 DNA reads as TGTGCCAGCAGCCAATCTGGGGGTCTGCAGCCCCAGCATTTT. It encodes CASSQSGGLQPQHF.

Here the CDR3 DNA reads TGTGCCAGCAGCTTAGACGAGAACACCATATATTTT. It yields the protein CASSLDENTIYF. This chain connects TRBV7-9 to TRBJ1-3; D is unresolved. Germline V gene sequence: CDR1 SEHNR, CDR2 FQNEAQ (reference sequence). This CDR3 region has 12 residues. V shed 1 base and J shed 7 bases, with 5 bases lying between them.

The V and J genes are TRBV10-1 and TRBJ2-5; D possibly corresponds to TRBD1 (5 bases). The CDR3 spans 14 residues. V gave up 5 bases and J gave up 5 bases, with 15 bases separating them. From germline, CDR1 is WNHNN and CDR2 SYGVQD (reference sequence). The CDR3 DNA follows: TGCGCCAGCAGTAAGGGGCAACGCGGCGAGACCCAGTACTTC. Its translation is CASSKGQRGETQYF.

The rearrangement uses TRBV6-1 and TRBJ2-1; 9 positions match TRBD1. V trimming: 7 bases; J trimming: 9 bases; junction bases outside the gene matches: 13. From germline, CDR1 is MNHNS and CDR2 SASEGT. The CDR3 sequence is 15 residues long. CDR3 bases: TGTGCCAGCATTTTCGTTGGGGGGACAGGGAGTGAGCAGTTCTTC. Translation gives CASIFVGGTGSEQFF.